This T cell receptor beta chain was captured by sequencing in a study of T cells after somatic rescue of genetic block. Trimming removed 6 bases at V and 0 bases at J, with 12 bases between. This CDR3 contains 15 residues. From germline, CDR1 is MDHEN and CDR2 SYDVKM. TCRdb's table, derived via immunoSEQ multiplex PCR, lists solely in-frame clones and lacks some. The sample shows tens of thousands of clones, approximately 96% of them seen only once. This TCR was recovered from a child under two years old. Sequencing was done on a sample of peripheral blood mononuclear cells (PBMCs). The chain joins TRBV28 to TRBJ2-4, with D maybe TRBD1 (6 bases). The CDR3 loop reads CASRQGQLAKNIQYF. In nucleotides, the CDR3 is TGTGCCAGCAGACAAGGACAGCTAGCCAAAAACATTCAGTACTTC.